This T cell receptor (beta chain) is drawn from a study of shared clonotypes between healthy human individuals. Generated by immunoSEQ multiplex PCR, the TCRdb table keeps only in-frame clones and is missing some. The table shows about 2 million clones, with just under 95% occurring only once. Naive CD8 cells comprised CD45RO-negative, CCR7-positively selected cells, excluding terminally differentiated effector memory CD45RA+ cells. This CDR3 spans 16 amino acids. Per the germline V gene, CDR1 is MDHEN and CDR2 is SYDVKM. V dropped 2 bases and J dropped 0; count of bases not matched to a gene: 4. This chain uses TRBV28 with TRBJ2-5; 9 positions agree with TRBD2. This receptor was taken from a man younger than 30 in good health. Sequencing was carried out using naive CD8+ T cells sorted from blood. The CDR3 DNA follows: TGTGCCAGCAGTTTAGAACTAGCGGGTGACCAAGAGACCCAGTACTTC. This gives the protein CASSLELAGDQETQYF.